These 32 T cell receptor beta chains were sequenced from one sample in a study of cytomegalovirus exposure and HLA in healthy donors. Use of 60 Vbeta and 13 Jbeta primers characterized the PCR. Data came from immunoSEQ multiplex PCR; TCRdb stores just in-frame clones and leaves some out. In the table there are roughly 190,000 clones, 75% to 90% of which are singletons. The sequencing input was PBMCs. Receptors were obtained from a man aged 35-49 years in good health and CMV-seropositive.

This clone was picked up a small number of times. This chain connects TRBV4-1 to TRBJ1-4; maybe TRBD1 (5 bases). CDR1 is MGHRA and CDR2 is YSYEKL in the germline V gene. V was pared by 5 bases and J by 8 bases, with 15 bases between. CDR3 size: 14 residues. Here the CDR3 reads CASSTQGGREKLFF. In DNA, the CDR3 is TGCGCCAGCAGCACTCAGGGAGGGCGAGAAAAACTGTTTTTT.

This clone has just a few counts. The rearrangement uses TRBV2 and TRBJ2-3, with 8 positions matching TRBD1. Germline V gene data show CDR1 as SNHLY and CDR2 as FYNNEI. CDR3 length equals 14 residues. Trimming removed 4 bases from V and 3 bases from J; junction bases left unmatched: 3. The CDR3: CASSGDRGTDTQYF. DNA for the CDR3: TGTGCCAGCAGTGGTGACAGGGGTACAGATACGCAGTATTTT.

This clone appeared once. The same CDR3 can be traced to other DNA sequences in this sample. The chain links TRBV6-5 to TRBJ1-4; 8 bases map to TRBD1. The CDR3 is 14 amino acids. The V gene end was trimmed by 6 bases and the J gene end by 8 bases; junction bases not matched to a gene: 8. The germline CDR1 and CDR2 sequences are MNHEY and SVGAGI. As DNA, the CDR3 is TGTGCCAGCAGGATCGGACAGGGTAGGGAAAAACTGTTTTTT. Protein sequence: CASRIGQGREKLFF.

V gene TRBV2 combines with J gene TRBJ2-7; the match to TRBD1 covers 10 bases. The CDR3 is made up of 14 amino acids. V lost 6 bases to trimming and J lost 3 bases; unmatched junction nucleotides: 5. Germline V gene sequence: CDR1 SNHLY, CDR2 FYNNEI. This chain's CDR3 is CASSSGQGFYEQYF. In nucleotides, the CDR3 is TGTGCCAGCAGCTCGGGACAGGGGTTCTACGAGCAGTACTTC.

The chain uses TRBV5-1 and TRBJ2-3; D not resolved. The CDR3 runs to 15 residues. Trimming cost V 0 bases and J 0 bases, with 8 bases left between them. The germline V gene has CDR1 SGHRS and CDR2 YFSETQ. CDR3 residues: CASSLGLDSTDTQYF. As DNA, the CDR3 is TGCGCCAGCAGCTTGGGACTGGATAGCACAGATACGCAGTATTTT.

This clone was counted a single time. This chain links TRBV14 with TRBJ1-3; 8 nucleotides line up with TRBD1. The CDR3 has 14 amino acids. Germline values: CDR1 SGHDN, CDR2 FVKESK. Trimming cost V 0 bases and J 12 bases; bases outside gene matches: 7. The CDR3 here is CASSQEWTGLHIYF. The CDR3 nucleotides are TGTGCCAGCAGCCAAGAATGGACAGGGCTTCACATATATTTT.

The rearrangement joins TRBV7-3 to TRBJ1-2; D is unclear. Germline CDR1 is SGHTA and CDR2 is FQGTGA. The CDR3 spans 12 residues. V shed 2 bases and J shed 4 bases, with 5 bases lying between them. The CDR3 is CASSLSGYGYTF. The CDR3 DNA sequence: TGTGCCAGCAGCTTATCGGGCTATGGCTACACCTTC.

The rearrangement joins TRBV27 to TRBJ1-4, with no clear D. Germline CDR1 MNHEY, CDR2 SMNVEV (reference sequence). Between the trimmed V and J ends, which lost 6 bases and 4 bases, there was a span of 18 bases. This CDR3 contains 16 residues. In DNA form, the CDR3 reads TGTGCCAGCAGCCCTGGGTTGGTACGGAGTAATGAAAAACTGTTTTTT. Amino acids: CASSPGLVRSNEKLFF.

This chain joins TRBV2 and TRBJ2-7, with D tentatively TRBD1 (5 bases). The CDR3 covers 15 residues. From germline, CDR1 is SNHLY and CDR2 FYNNEI. Trimming stripped 3 bases from V and 2 bases from J, with 14 bases between. The CDR3 DNA follows: TGTGCCAGCAGTGATTACAGCCTAGGGGCCTACGAGCAGTACTTC. This gives the protein CASSDYSLGAYEQYF.

V usage is TRBV5-4 and J usage is TRBJ2-1; TRBD2 aligns across 11 bases. The ends lost 2 bases at V and 7 bases at J; junction bases unmatched: 2. The CDR3 is 14 residues long. The germline V gene has CDR1 SGHNT and CDR2 YYREEE (reference sequence). The CDR3 nucleotides are TGTGCCAGCAGCTTCCGACTAGCGGGGAATGAGCAGTTCTTC. It yields the protein CASSFRLAGNEQFF.

The chain carries TRBV29-1 and TRBJ2-7; 8 nucleotides line up with TRBD2. J lost 6 bases, V lost 7 bases, and 8 bases had no gene match. This CDR3 has 12 amino acids. Germline CDR1 reads SQVTM; CDR2 reads ANQGSEA. The CDR3 sequence is CSGGRGAGEQYF. CDR3 coding DNA: TGCAGCGGCGGGCGGGGGGCTGGCGAGCAGTACTTC.

V is TRBV7-3 and J is TRBJ2-5; the D gene is possibly TRBD2 (5 bases). From germline, CDR1 is SGHTA and CDR2 FQGTGA. V lost 5 bases, J lost 5 bases, and 15 bases lay in between. The CDR3 sequence is 14 residues long. The CDR3 nucleotides are TGTGCCAGCAGCCCCCGGGCGGGCAGGGAGACCCAGTACTTC. It yields the protein CASSPRAGRETQYF.

This clone was seen only a few times. The CDR3 loop is CASSTSGTGVSDTQYF. Here the CDR3 DNA reads TGTGCCAGTAGTACCTCCGGGACAGGGGTTTCAGATACGCAGTATTTT. The rearrangement uses TRBV19 and TRBJ2-3, with TRBD1 identical over 10 bases. The CDR3 has 16 amino acids. Germline V gene sequence: CDR1 LNHDA, CDR2 SQIVND (reference sequence). V shed 4 bases and J 4 bases; nucleotides not matched to a gene: 8.

The gene calls are TRBV19 and TRBJ2-1; 9 nucleotides line up with TRBD2. This CDR3 region has 16 residues. Losses at the gene ends were 7 bases for V and 4 bases for J; bases not matched to a gene: 11. CDR1 LNHDA and CDR2 SQIVND come from the germline V gene (reference sequence). CDR3 in amino acids: CASTIGTSLTYNEQFF. In DNA form, the CDR3 reads TGTGCCAGTACTATTGGGACTAGCCTTACATACAATGAGCAGTTCTTC.

This clone turned up a few times. This chain uses TRBV18 with TRBJ2-7, with D hard to call. The CDR3 loop spans 14 amino acids. Trimming pared 1 base from V and 0 bases from J, leaving 7 bases between. Germline CDR1 KGHSH, CDR2 LQKENI. CDR3 sequence: CASSPRQDSYEQYF. In nucleotides, the CDR3 is TGTGCCAGCTCACCACGCCAGGACTCCTACGAGCAGTACTTC.

V gene TRBV30 combines with J gene TRBJ2-7; no definite D call. Germline V lookup: CDR1 GTSNPN, CDR2 SVGIG (reference sequence). Between the trimmed V and J ends, which lost 4 bases and 0 bases, there was a span of 7 bases. This CDR3 contains 12 residues. Here the CDR3 DNA reads TGTGCCTGGAATCCAGGCTCCTACGAGCAGTACTTC. Translating gives CAWNPGSYEQYF.

There are a few counts of this clone. The CDR3 bases are TGTGCCAGCAGTCCGGGACAGGGGTCAGATACGCAGTATTTT. Its protein is CASSPGQGSDTQYF. The J gene is TRBJ2-3, the V gene TRBV6-4, with 10 bases that match TRBD1. The CDR3 is 14 amino acids. Looked up from germline, CDR1 is MRHNA and CDR2 is SNTAGT. J gave up 4 bases and V 5 bases, and 3 bases lay outside the gene matches.

This clone appeared once. This chain connects TRBV20-1 to TRBJ2-7, with 7 positions matching TRBD1. Losses at the gene ends were 6 bases for V and 5 bases for J; bases not matched to a gene: 4. CDR3 length equals 11 residues. Germline V gene lookup returns CDR1 DFQATT and CDR2 SNEGSKA (reference sequence). The CDR3 loop reads CSADRAHEQYF. CDR3 DNA sequence: TGCAGTGCCGACAGGGCTCACGAGCAGTACTTC.

This clone is a singleton in its sample. J is TRBJ2-7 and V is TRBV5-4, with 8 nucleotides matching TRBD2. The V segment lost 4 bases and the J segment 7 bases; nucleotides outside the gene matches: 7. Germline V gene sequence: CDR1 SGHNT, CDR2 YYREEE (reference sequence). CDR3 size: 13 residues. CDR3 sequence reads: CASSAVAGIEQYF. The CDR3 DNA reads as TGTGCCAGCAGCGCCGTAGCGGGGATTGAGCAGTACTTC.

A remark on this clone: Other DNA sequences within the sample encode an identical CDR3. The rearrangement links TRBV7-2 to TRBJ2-7, with a weak D call TRBD2 (6 bases). Germline CDR1 SGHTA, CDR2 FQGNSA. Trimming stripped 1 base from V and 2 bases from J, with 9 bases between. The CDR3 totals 14 residues. CDR3: CASSLDAGTYEQYF. Written as DNA, the CDR3 is TGTGCCAGCAGCTTAGATGCGGGAACCTACGAGCAGTACTTC.

This clone was counted between two and nine times. For the CDR3, the DNA is TGTGCCAGCAGCCCGGACAGGCCCCTCTCTGGGGCCAACGTCCTGACTTTC. Its translation: CASSPDRPLSGANVLTF. V usage is TRBV7-2 and J usage is TRBJ2-6; 7 bases are shared with TRBD1. CDR1 and CDR2 from the germline V gene are SGHTA and FQGNSA. V gave up 5 bases and J gave up 0 bases; unmatched junction bases: 7. This CDR3 is 17 amino acids long.

This clone was seen once. The chain couples TRBV25-1 to TRBJ1-2, with D possibly being TRBD1 (6 bases). The CDR3 runs 12 residues. Germline V gives CDR1 MGHDK, CDR2 SYGVNS. Trimming left V 7 bases short and J 3 bases short, with 9 bases between. Here the CDR3 DNA reads TGTGCCAGCATGCAGGGGTACTATGGCTACACCTTC. It yields the protein CASMQGYYGYTF.

This chain connects TRBV14 to TRBJ2-1; 8 bases fit TRBD1. Losses at the gene ends were 4 bases for V and 5 bases for J; bases not matched to a gene: 10. CDR3 size: 16 residues. CDR1 SGHDN and CDR2 FVKESK come from the germline V gene. CDR3: CASSLARDRLNNEQFF. The CDR3 nucleotides are TGTGCCAGCAGCCTTGCCCGGGACAGGTTAAACAATGAGCAGTTCTTC.

This chain uses TRBV5-1 with TRBJ2-1; D uncertain. This CDR3 has 12 amino acids. V was trimmed by 7 bases and J by 7 bases, leaving 12 bases between them. Germline CDR1 and CDR2: SGHRS and YFSETQ. The CDR3 sequence is CASGEEANEQFF. DNA for the CDR3: TGCGCCAGCGGCGAGGAAGCGAATGAGCAGTTCTTC.

This chain uses TRBV7-9 with TRBJ1-1, with unresolved D. V shed 3 bases and J shed 8 bases, with 10 bases lying between them. This CDR3 has 12 residues. Germline V gene sequence: CDR1 SEHNR, CDR2 FQNEAQ (reference sequence). CDR3 DNA: TGTGCCAGCAGCTTGTCCGGGGTGGAAGCTTTCTTT. It translates to CASSLSGVEAFF.

The DNA for the CDR3 is TGCGCCAGCAGCCAAAACCCGGATTTACTAAGGGGGCAGGGGAACACTGAAGCTTTCTTT. Translation gives CASSQNPDLLRGQGNTEAFF. The chain combines TRBV4-1 with TRBJ1-1; 7 bases are a match to TRBD1. Germline-derived CDR1 and CDR2 are MGHRA and YSYEKL. The trim removed 2 bases at V and 1 base at J, leaving 19 bases unmatched. The CDR3 has 20 residues.

The rearrangement joins TRBV28 to TRBJ2-2, with 7 bases matching TRBD2. The CDR3 extends over 17 amino acids. Per germline, CDR1 MDHEN and CDR2 SYDVKM. V trimming: 1 base; J trimming: 1 base; junction bases outside the gene matches: 6. In DNA form, the CDR3 reads TGTGCCAGCAGTTTATTTGCTCGGGGGGTGAACACCGGGGAGCTGTTTTTT. Encoded protein: CASSLFARGVNTGELFF. Full variable domain (remainder filled in from reference TRBV28 and TRBJ2-2): DVKVTQSSRYLVKRTGEKVFLECVQDMDHENMFWYRQDPGLGLRLIYFSYDVKMKEKGDIPEGYSVSREKKERFSLILESASTNQTSMYLCASSLFARGVNTGELFFGEGSRLTVL.

The gene calls are TRBV6-6 and TRBJ1-2; D unresolved. There are 13 residues in the CDR3. The V gene lost 2 bases and the J gene lost 6 bases, with 10 bases spanning the gap. Germline CDR1 reads MNHNY; CDR2 reads SVGAGI (reference sequence). The CDR3: CASSYAASDGYTF. The DNA of the CDR3 is TGTGCCAGCAGTTACGCGGCAAGTGATGGCTACACCTTC.

The V and J genes are TRBV9 and TRBJ2-5; D is unclear. V was cut by 0 bases and J by 0 bases, with 6 bases left in between. Germline V gives CDR1 SGDLS, CDR2 YYNGEE. The CDR3 has 14 residues. The CDR3 spells CASSVDTDQETQYF. DNA for the CDR3: TGTGCCAGCAGCGTAGACACAGACCAAGAGACCCAGTACTTC. The full variable domain, with the rest looked up from reference TRBV9 and TRBJ2-5, is DSGVTQTPKHLITATGQRVTLRCSPRSGDLSVYWYQQSLDQGLQFLIQYYNGEERAKGNILERFSAQQFPDLHSELNLSSLELGDSALYFCASSVDTDQETQYFGPGTRLLVL.

This clone showed up just a few times. The chain joins TRBV6-6 to TRBJ1-5, with a possible D match to TRBD1 (5 bases). Between the trimmed V and J ends, which lost 1 base and 0 bases, there was a span of 10 bases. The CDR3 totals 16 residues. CDR1 and CDR2 from the germline V gene are MNHNY and SVGAGI (reference sequence). The DNA for the CDR3 is TGTGCCAGCAGTTACTTTGGACACAATAGCAATCAGCCCCAGCATTTT. As protein: CASSYFGHNSNQPQHF.

This clone was found a few times. The chain is built from TRBV2 and TRBJ2-7; no clear D gene. This CDR3 spans 12 amino acids. V lost 7 bases, J lost 4 bases, and 11 bases lay in between. Germline V gene data show CDR1 as SNHLY and CDR2 as FYNNEI. CDR3 DNA sequence: TGTGCCAGCACAGTCAGTACGTACGAGCAGTACTTC. It encodes CASTVSTYEQYF.

The rearrangement links TRBV28 to TRBJ2-2; 10 positions match TRBD1. The CDR3 loop spans 17 amino acids. J gave up 6 bases and V 5 bases, and 12 bases lay outside the gene matches. Germline V gene lookup returns CDR1 MDHEN and CDR2 SYDVKM. The CDR3 DNA sequence: TGTGCCAGCAGTCCCCTTCACGGGACAGGGGTTTCCGGGGAGCTGTTTTTT. Protein product: CASSPLHGTGVSGELFF.